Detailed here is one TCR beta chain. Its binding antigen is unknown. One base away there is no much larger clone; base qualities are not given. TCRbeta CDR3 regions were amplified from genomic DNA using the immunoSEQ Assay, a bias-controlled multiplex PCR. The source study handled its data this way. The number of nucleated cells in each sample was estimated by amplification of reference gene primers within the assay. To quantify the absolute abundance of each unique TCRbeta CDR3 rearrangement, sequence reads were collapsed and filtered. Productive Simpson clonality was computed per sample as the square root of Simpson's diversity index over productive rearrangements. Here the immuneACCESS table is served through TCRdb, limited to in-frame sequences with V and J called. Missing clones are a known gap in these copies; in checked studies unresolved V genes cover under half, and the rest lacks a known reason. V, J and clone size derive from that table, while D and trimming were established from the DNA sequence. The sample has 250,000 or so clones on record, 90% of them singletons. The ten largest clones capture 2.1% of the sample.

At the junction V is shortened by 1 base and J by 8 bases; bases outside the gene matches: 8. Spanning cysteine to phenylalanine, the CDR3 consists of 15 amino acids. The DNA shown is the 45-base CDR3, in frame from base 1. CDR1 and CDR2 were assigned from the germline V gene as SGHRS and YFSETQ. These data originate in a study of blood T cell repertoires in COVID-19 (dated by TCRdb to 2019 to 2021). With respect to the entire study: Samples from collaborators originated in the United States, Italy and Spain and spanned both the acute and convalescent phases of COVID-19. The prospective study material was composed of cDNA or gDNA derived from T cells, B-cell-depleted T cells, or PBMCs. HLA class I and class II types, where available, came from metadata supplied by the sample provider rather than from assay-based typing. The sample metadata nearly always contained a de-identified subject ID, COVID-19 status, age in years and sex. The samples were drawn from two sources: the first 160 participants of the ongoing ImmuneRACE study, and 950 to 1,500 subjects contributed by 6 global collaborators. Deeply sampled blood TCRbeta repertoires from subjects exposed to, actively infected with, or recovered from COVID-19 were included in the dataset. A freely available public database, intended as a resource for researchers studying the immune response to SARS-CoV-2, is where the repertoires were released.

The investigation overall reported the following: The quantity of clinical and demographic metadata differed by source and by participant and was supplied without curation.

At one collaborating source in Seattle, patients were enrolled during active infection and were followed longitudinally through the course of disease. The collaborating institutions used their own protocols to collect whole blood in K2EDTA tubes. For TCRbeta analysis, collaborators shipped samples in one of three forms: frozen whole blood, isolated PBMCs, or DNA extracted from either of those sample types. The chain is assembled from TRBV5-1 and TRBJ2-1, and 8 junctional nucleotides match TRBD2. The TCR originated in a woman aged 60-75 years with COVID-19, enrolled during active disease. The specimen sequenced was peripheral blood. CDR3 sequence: CASSLLAGGGDEQFF. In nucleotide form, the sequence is TGCGCCAGCAGCTTGCTGGCGGGGGGCGGGGATGAGCAGTTCTTC.